The 10 T cell receptor beta chains presented below share a single source sample, sequenced in a study of blood T cell repertoires in COVID-19. Libraries were prepared by immunoSEQ multiplex PCR; TCRdb keeps only in-frame clonotypes and omits some of them. Of about 250,000 clones in the sample, 80% to 85% were seen once. Sample: peripheral blood. The receptors come from a person aged 65 to 85 with COVID-19, enrolled during active disease.

This chain connects TRBV5-5 to TRBJ1-5; weak D call: TRBD1 (5 bases). Germline CDR1 SGHKS, CDR2 YYEKEE (reference sequence). V lost 0 bases, J lost 11 bases, and 15 bases lay in between. The CDR3 totals 14 residues. The DNA of the CDR3 is TGTGCCAGCAGCTTGGACGGGGGGGATAGGGCCCAGCATTTT. It is translated as CASSLDGGDRAQHF.

V is TRBV11-2 and J is TRBJ2-7; 7 bases are shared with TRBD2. With V trimmed by 3 bases and J by 1 base, 3 bases remained unmatched. CDR1 SGHAT and CDR2 FQNNGV come from the germline V gene. The CDR3 contains 14 residues. The CDR3 loop reads CASSFNSGSYEQYF. CDR3 coding DNA: TGTGCCAGCAGCTTTAATAGCGGGTCCTACGAGCAGTACTTC.

This clone occurred a few times. The rearrangement uses TRBV16 and TRBJ2-7; 8 bases agree with TRBD2. V shed 2 bases, J shed 6 bases, and the junction held 9 bases outside the gene matches. CDR1 is KGHSY, CDR2 FQNENV, per germline. CDR3 length: 15 residues. CDR3 in amino acids: CASSQPRAGDPEQYF. DNA for the CDR3: TGTGCCAGCAGCCAACCGCGAGCGGGAGACCCCGAGCAGTACTTC.

In its sample, this clone was seen a few times. The V call is TRBV6-5, the J call TRBJ2-2; 9 nucleotides match TRBD1. The trim removed 6 bases at V and 5 bases at J, leaving 7 bases unmatched. Germline loops: CDR1 MNHEY, CDR2 SVGAGI. This CDR3 contains 15 residues. The CDR3 loop is CASRRGQGITGELFF. As DNA, the CDR3 is TGTGCCAGCAGAAGAGGACAGGGGATTACCGGGGAGCTGTTTTTT.

About this clone: In the same sample, other DNA sequences code for this CDR3. The V gene is TRBV28, the J gene TRBJ1-2; D gene ambiguous. V was trimmed by 3 bases and J by 5 bases, leaving 10 bases between them. The CDR3 spans 13 residues. Germline assignment: CDR1 MDHEN and CDR2 SYDVKM. This chain's CDR3 is CASSLGRNYGYTF. CDR3 coding DNA: TGTGCCAGCAGTTTGGGCAGAAATTATGGCTACACCTTC.

V is TRBV19 and J is TRBJ2-5, with D perhaps matching TRBD1 (7 bases). Trimming removed 8 bases from V and 7 bases from J, with 14 bases in between. This CDR3 spans 12 amino acids. CDR1 LNHDA and CDR2 SQIVND come from the germline V gene (reference sequence). CDR3 sequence reads: CASSGQGGTQYF. The CDR3 nucleotides read TGTGCCAGTTCAGGCCAGGGGGGGACCCAGTACTTC.

A remark on this clone: In the same sample, other DNA sequences code for this CDR3. As DNA, the CDR3 is TGCAGTGCCAGGGGAGGGGAGACCCAGTACTTC. This codes for CSARGGETQYF. V is TRBV20-1 and J is TRBJ2-5, with a possible D match to TRBD2 (7 bases). Germline loops: CDR1 DFQATT, CDR2 SNEGSKA (reference sequence). The CDR3 extends over 11 amino acids. V lost 6 bases and J 5 bases, leaving 10 bases between the germline ends.

This sequence joins TRBV15 and TRBJ2-5, with TRBD2 identical over 8 bases. The junction had 6 bases not matched to a gene; V was cut back by 0 bases and J by 0 bases. This CDR3 region has 17 residues. Germline CDR1 and CDR2: LNHNV and YYDKDF (reference sequence). CDR3 bases: TGTGCCACCAGCAGAGAGGGAGCGGGAGAACACCAAGAGACCCAGTACTTC. Its protein is CATSREGAGEHQETQYF.

The V and J genes are TRBV28 and TRBJ1-5, with D maybe TRBD1 (6 bases). V lost 4 bases, J lost 15 bases, and 16 bases lay in between. From germline, CDR1 is MDHEN and CDR2 SYDVKM. This CDR3 region has 12 residues. The CDR3 coding sequence is TGTGCCAGCAGTTCAGGGTTGGGGGCCGGGCATTTT. This gives the protein CASSSGLGAGHF.

In its sample, this clone was seen once. J is TRBJ2-3 and V is TRBV10-1, with TRBD2 identical over 12 bases. Trimming at V came to 6 bases and at J to 5 bases, leaving 12 bases not matched to a gene. There are 17 residues in the CDR3. Germline assignment: CDR1 WNHNN and CDR2 SYGVQD (reference sequence). The CDR3 nucleotides read TGCGCCAGCAGGCCCCTTCTAGCGGGGGGGCCGGTAGATACGCAGTATTTT. It codes for CASRPLLAGGPVDTQYF.